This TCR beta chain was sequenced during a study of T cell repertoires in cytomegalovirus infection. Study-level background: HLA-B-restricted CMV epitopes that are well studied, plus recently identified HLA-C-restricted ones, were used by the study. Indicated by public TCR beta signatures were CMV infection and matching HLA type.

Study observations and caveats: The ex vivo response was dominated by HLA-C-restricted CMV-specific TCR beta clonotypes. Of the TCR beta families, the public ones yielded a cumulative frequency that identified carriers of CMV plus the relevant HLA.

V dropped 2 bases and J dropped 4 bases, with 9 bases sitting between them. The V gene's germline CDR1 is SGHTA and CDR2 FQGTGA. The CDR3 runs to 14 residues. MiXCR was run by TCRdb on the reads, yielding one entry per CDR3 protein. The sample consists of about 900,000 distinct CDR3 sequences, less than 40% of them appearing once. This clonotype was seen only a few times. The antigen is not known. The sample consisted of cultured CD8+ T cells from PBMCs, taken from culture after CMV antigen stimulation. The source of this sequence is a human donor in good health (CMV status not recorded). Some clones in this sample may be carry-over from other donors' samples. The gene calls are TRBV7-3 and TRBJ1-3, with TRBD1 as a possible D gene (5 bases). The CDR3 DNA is TGTGCCAGCAGCTTACCAGGGAGAGGAAACACCATATATTTT. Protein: CASSLPGRGNTIYF. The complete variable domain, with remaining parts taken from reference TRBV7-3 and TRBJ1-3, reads GAGVSQTPSNKVTEKGKYVELRCDPISGHTALYWYRQSLGQGPEFLIYFQGTGAADDSGLPNDRFFAVRPEGSVSTLKIQRTERGDSAVYLCASSLPGRGNTIYFGEGSWLTVV.